These 16 T cell receptor beta chains were all obtained from the same sample, sequenced in a study of blood T cell repertoires in COVID-19 (dated by TCRdb to about 2020). Receptor amplification or capture employed the immunoSEQ multiplex PCR assay. Held by TCRdb, this immuneACCESS table contains in-frame sequences only and omits some clones. Under half of the omission traces to an unresolved V gene where checked; the cause of the rest is unknown. A total of hundreds of thousands of clones appear in this sample, 89% of them only once. The ten top clones hold about 6.3% of the sample. Sequenced sample: peripheral blood. The receptors were sampled from a man between 60 and 75 years old who had recovered from COVID-19.

The rearrangement joins TRBV6-1 to TRBJ1-5; D call uncertain. V lost 2 bases, J lost 2 bases, and 10 bases lay in between. There are 15 residues in the CDR3. Germline V gene lookup returns CDR1 MNHNS and CDR2 SASEGT. CDR3 nucleotide sequence: TGTGCCAGCAGTGAAAGAATGGCAGGCAATCAGCCCCAGCATTTT. The encoded protein is CASSERMAGNQPQHF.

This chain links TRBV18 with TRBJ2-1; 11 bases fit TRBD1. The V segment lost 2 bases and the J segment 7 bases; nucleotides outside the gene matches: 7. The CDR3 consists of 16 residues. Germline V gene data show CDR1 as KGHSH and CDR2 as LQKENI. CDR3 amino acids: CASSPIDGTGGNEQFF. The CDR3 coding sequence is TGTGCCAGCTCACCAATTGACGGGACAGGGGGAAATGAGCAGTTCTTC. Supplemented by reference TRBV18 and TRBJ2-1, the full variable domain reads NAGVMQNPRHLVRRRGQEARLRCSPMKGHSHVYWYRQLPEEGLKFMVYLQKENIIDESGMPKERFSAEFPKEGPSILRIQQVVRGDSAAYFCASSPIDGTGGNEQFFGPGTRLTVL.

The rearrangement uses TRBV18 and TRBJ1-4, with TRBD1 as a possible D gene (5 bases). The CDR3 has 15 amino acids. Trimming stripped 3 bases from V and 3 bases from J, with 11 bases between. The V gene's germline CDR1 is KGHSH and CDR2 LQKENI. The CDR3 is CASSPSPRANEKLFF. Written as DNA, the CDR3 is TGTGCCAGCTCACCTTCCCCCAGGGCTAATGAAAAACTGTTTTTT.

The chain combines TRBV5-1 with TRBJ1-1; 7 bases agree with TRBD1. There are 15 residues in the CDR3. The germline gives CDR1 SGHRS, CDR2 YFSETQ. After removal of 3 bases from V and 1 base from J, the junction contained 6 bases not matched to a gene. The CDR3 nucleotides are TGCGCCAGCAGCTCCGACAGGGCCAGGAACACTGAAGCTTTCTTT. Amino acids: CASSSDRARNTEAFF.

CDR3 protein: CASSLASVEAFF. CDR3 DNA sequence: TGTGCCAGCAGCTTGGCTTCCGTTGAAGCTTTCTTT. The chain is built from TRBV5-5 and TRBJ1-1; D not resolved. Germline CDR1 is SGHKS and CDR2 is YYEKEE (reference sequence). With 0 bases removed from V and 7 bases from J, the gap between germline ends came to 7 bases. The CDR3 length is 12 residues.

The chain joins TRBV5-1 to TRBJ2-1; D is undetermined. The CDR3 runs to 15 residues. Per germline, CDR1 SGHRS and CDR2 YFSETQ. V dropped 0 bases and J dropped 8 bases, with 15 bases sitting between them. CDR3 region: CASSLDGQSSDEQFF. The DNA of the CDR3 is TGCGCCAGCAGCTTGGATGGTCAAAGTTCAGATGAGCAGTTCTTC.

This clone was recorded only once. The chain employs TRBV28 and TRBJ1-6; TRBD1 is a possible D gene (6 bases). CDR1 and CDR2 (germline): MDHEN, SYDVKM. The CDR3 totals 13 residues. V was clipped by 6 bases and J by 10 bases, with 13 bases between them. The DNA of the CDR3 is TGTGCCAGCAGGCAAACAGGGCGGTCACCCCTCCACTTT. This gives the protein CASRQTGRSPLHF. Complete variable domain (other parts from reference TRBV28 and TRBJ1-6): DVKVTQSSRYLVKRTGEKVFLECVQDMDHENMFWYRQDPGLGLRLIYFSYDVKMKEKGDIPEGYSVSREKKERFSLILESASTNQTSMYLCASRQTGRSPLHFGNGTRLTVT.

This clone is a singleton in its sample. The chain uses TRBV10-3 and TRBJ1-2; 7 bases align to TRBD1. In germline, CDR1 is ENHRY, CDR2 SYGVKD. The V segment lost 11 bases and the J segment 4 bases; nucleotides outside the gene matches: 7. The CDR3 spans 12 residues. CDR3 coding DNA: TGTGCCGTCACAGGGGCGGGCTATGGCTACACCTTC. This gives the protein CAVTGAGYGYTF.

The chain uses TRBV10-3 and TRBJ2-3; 8 nucleotides match TRBD2. This CDR3 spans 18 amino acids. The V segment lost 8 bases and the J segment 0 bases; nucleotides outside the gene matches: 16. Germline CDR1 is ENHRY and CDR2 is SYGVKD. Here the CDR3 reads CAIRNSGTRPGSTDTQYF. In DNA form, the CDR3 reads TGTGCCATCCGTAACTCCGGGACTAGACCAGGTAGCACAGATACGCAGTATTTT.

The chain joins TRBV11-3 to TRBJ2-1, with a tentative D call TRBD1 (6 bases). This CDR3 has 15 amino acids. CDR1 SGHNT and CDR2 YENEEA come from the germline V gene. V lost 5 bases, J lost 5 bases, and 16 bases lay in between. The CDR3 protein is CASSRTAQRHNEQFF. The CDR3 DNA follows: TGTGCCAGCAGCCGGACAGCTCAGAGACACAATGAGCAGTTCTTC. The complete variable domain, with remaining parts taken from reference TRBV11-3 and TRBJ2-1, reads EAGVVQSPRYKIIEKKQPVAFWCNPISGHNTLYWYLQNLGQGPELLIRYENEEAVDDSQLPKDRFSAERLKGVDSTLKIQPAELGDSAVYLCASSRTAQRHNEQFFGPGTRLTVL.

The rearrangement links TRBV7-2 to TRBJ1-5; D unclear. Germline CDR1 is SGHTA and CDR2 is FQGNSA. The CDR3 has 13 amino acids. V was clipped by 1 base and J by 7 bases, with 8 bases between them. CDR3 nucleotides: TGTGCCAGCAGCTTAGATCCGGGGCAGCCCCAGCATTTT. This encodes CASSLDPGQPQHF.

V and J are TRBV19 and TRBJ1-2, with 7 bases lining up with TRBD1. The CDR3 covers 16 residues. The germline CDR1 and CDR2 sequences are LNHDA and SQIVND (reference sequence). Trimming at V came to 0 bases and at J to 0 bases, leaving 4 bases not matched to a gene. DNA for the CDR3: TGTGCCAGTAGTATAGATTCCGGGACAGCTAACTATGGCTACACCTTC. Its protein is CASSIDSGTANYGYTF.

The chain has TRBV5-6 and TRBJ1-2; D is unclear. The CDR3 totals 14 residues. Per germline, CDR1 SGHDT and CDR2 YYEEEE. Trimming took off 2 bases at V and 2 bases at J, with 10 bases between the two ends. CDR3 amino acids: CASSFSGSNYGYTF. CDR3 in DNA: TGTGCCAGCAGCTTTTCCGGGAGCAACTATGGCTACACCTTC.

The V and J genes are TRBV4-3 and TRBJ2-3, with 13 bases fitting TRBD2. CDR1 and CDR2 from the germline V gene are LGHNA and YSLEER. V shed 4 bases and J 4 bases; nucleotides not matched to a gene: 8. The CDR3 consists of 17 residues. The CDR3 reads CASSLSWTSGSADTQYF. CDR3 in DNA: TGCGCCAGCAGCCTCTCTTGGACTAGCGGGAGCGCAGATACGCAGTATTTT.

The chain couples TRBV6-6 to TRBJ1-5; D ambiguous. The V gene lost 8 bases and the J gene lost 7 bases, with 15 bases spanning the gap. The CDR3 covers 13 residues. Germline CDR1 reads MNHNY; CDR2 reads SVGAGI (reference sequence). CDR3 residues: CASQESGYQPQHF. Here the CDR3 DNA reads TGTGCCAGCCAAGAATCGGGGTACCAGCCCCAGCATTTT.

The chain recombines TRBV19 with TRBJ2-7; TRBD1 matches 7 bases. This CDR3 is 14 amino acids long. CDR1 LNHDA and CDR2 SQIVND come from the germline V gene (reference sequence). The V segment lost 7 bases and the J segment 3 bases; nucleotides outside the gene matches: 9. The CDR3 loop reads CASIGQDHYYEQYF. As DNA, the CDR3 is TGTGCCAGTATCGGACAGGATCACTACTACGAGCAGTACTTC.